These T cell receptor beta chains were read from a single sample in a study of blood T cell repertoires in COVID-19. The table came from immunoSEQ multiplex PCR; TCRdb's copy has only in-frame clones and leaves some out. The sample has under 300,000 clones, about 80% seen once. Material for sequencing was PBMCs or T cells enriched from blood (not recorded which). The receptor source for this set is a man between 50 and 59 years old who had recovered from COVID-19. Both conserved end residues are part of each CDR3. The D gene is left open where the match is weak. Size is stated for part of the rows, as once, few or many counts, or as a class when the clone is expanded.

CDR3aa,CDR3nt,v_gene,abundance,d_gene,j_gene
CASSPRGTGRYIGYF,TGTGCCAGCAGTCCTCGAGGGACAGGGCGATATATTGGGTACTTC,TRBV6-5,-,TRBD1,TRBJ2-7
CASSQQGANEKLFF,TGTGCCAGCAGCCAACAGGGAGCTAATGAAAAACTGTTTTTT,TRBV5-4,few,-,TRBJ1-4
CASSLEAGGSYEQFF,TGTGCCAGCAGCTTAGAGGCGGGAGGGTCCTATGAGCAGTTCTTC,TRBV11-1,-,TRBD2,TRBJ2-1
CAISEREQEHEQYF,TGTGCCATCAGTGAGAGGGAACAGGAGCACGAGCAGTACTTC,TRBV10-3,-,-,TRBJ2-7
CASSADRGGDTQYF,TGTGCCAGCAGCGCCGACAGGGGGGGAGATACGCAGTATTTT,TRBV9,-,TRBD1,TRBJ2-3
CASSVGSENTIYF,TGTGCCAGCAGCGTTGGCAGTGAAAACACCATATATTTT,TRBV9,-,-,TRBJ1-3
CASRSSGGYEQYF,TGTGCCAGCAGAAGTAGCGGAGGGTACGAGCAGTACTTC,TRBV28,-,-,TRBJ2-7
CASSIDRGRGPNEKLFF,TGTGCCAGCAGCATCGACAGGGGGCGGGGGCCTAATGAAAAACTGTTTTTT,TRBV5-5,-,TRBD1,TRBJ1-4
CASSTLDRNTEAFF,TGTGCCAGTAGTACCCTCGACAGGAACACTGAAGCTTTCTTT,TRBV19,-,-,TRBJ1-1
CAGEPPGPKGYTF,TGTGCCGGAGAACCTCCGGGTCCCAAGGGCTACACCTTC,TRBV30,-,-,TRBJ1-2
CASSPIRLAGQETQYF,TGTGCCAGCTCACCAATACGACTAGCGGGGCAAGAGACCCAGTACTTC,TRBV18,-,TRBD2,TRBJ2-5
CASGGQGGAGELFF,TGTGCCAGTGGAGGACAGGGGGGAGCCGGGGAGCTGTTTTTT,TRBV19,-,TRBD1,TRBJ2-2
CASTYRGMVTEAFF,TGTGCCAGCACCTACAGGGGGATGGTCACTGAAGCTTTCTTT,TRBV2,-,TRBD1,TRBJ1-1
CASSPGDRVNTEAFF,TGTGCCAGCTCCCCCGGGGACAGGGTGAACACTGAAGCTTTCTTT,TRBV11-3,-,TRBD1,TRBJ1-1
CASSPRGLSTEAFF,TGCGCCAGCAGCCCTCGCGGTTTGAGCACTGAAGCTTTCTTT,TRBV5-1,-,-,TRBJ1-1
CASSPHRDTEAFF,TGTGCCAGCTCACCTCACAGGGACACTGAAGCTTTCTTT,TRBV18,-,-,TRBJ1-1
CAISEEARNYEQYF,TGTGCCATCAGTGAGGAGGCTAGAAACTACGAGCAGTACTTC,TRBV10-3,-,-,TRBJ2-7
CASSLSSNYGYTF,TGTGCCAGCAGTCTTTCGTCTAACTATGGCTACACCTTC,TRBV6-5,-,-,TRBJ1-2
CASSPGTGLETQYF,TGCGCCAGCAGCCCAGGGACAGGGTTGGAGACCCAGTACTTC,TRBV5-1,-,TRBD1,TRBJ2-5
CASSRGDYEQYF,TGTGCCAGCAGCAGGGGAGACTACGAGCAGTACTTC,TRBV28,once,-,TRBJ2-7
CASSTRLARNEQFF,TGTGCCAGTAGTACCCGCCTAGCGCGGAATGAGCAGTTCTTC,TRBV19,-,-,TRBJ2-1
CASGVNRGAPRETQYF,TGTGCTAGTGGTGTGAACAGGGGCGCCCCTCGGGAGACCCAGTACTTC,TRBV12-5,-,TRBD1,TRBJ2-5